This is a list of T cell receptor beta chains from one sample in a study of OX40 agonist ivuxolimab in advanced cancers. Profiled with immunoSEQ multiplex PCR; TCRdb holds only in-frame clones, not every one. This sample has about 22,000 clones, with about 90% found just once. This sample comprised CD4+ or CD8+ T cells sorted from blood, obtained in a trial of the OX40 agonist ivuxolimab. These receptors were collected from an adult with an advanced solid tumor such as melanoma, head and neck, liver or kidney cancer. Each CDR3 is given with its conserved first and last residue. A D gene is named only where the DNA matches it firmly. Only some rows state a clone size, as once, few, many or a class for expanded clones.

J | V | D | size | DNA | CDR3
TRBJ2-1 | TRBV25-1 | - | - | TGTGCCACCCTGGGACTTTACAATGAGCAGTTCTTC | CATLGLYNEQFF
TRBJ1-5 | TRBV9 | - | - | TGTGCCAGCAGCTACGACCCCGAGGGACAGCCCCAGCATTTT | CASSYDPEGQPQHF
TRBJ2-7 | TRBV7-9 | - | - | TGTGCCAGCAGCTTCCGAGAGCTCGAGCAGTACTTC | CASSFRELEQYF
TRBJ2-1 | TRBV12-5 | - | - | TGTGCTAGTGGCCCGGGGACATCTCGAATCGGTGAGCAGTTCTTC | CASGPGTSRIGEQFF
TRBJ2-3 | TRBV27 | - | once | TGTGCCAGCAGTTTATTTAGCCCCTGGGATACGCAGTATTTT | CASSLFSPWDTQYF
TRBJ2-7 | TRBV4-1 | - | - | TGCGCCAGCAGCTCACGCTCCGGGTCCACCTACGAGCAGTACTTC | CASSSRSGSTYEQYF
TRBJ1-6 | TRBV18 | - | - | TGTGCCAGCTCACCAGGGGGGGATTCACCCCTCCACTTT | CASSPGGDSPLHF
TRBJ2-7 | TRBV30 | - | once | TGTGCCTGGGGCGAGGAGTATAGCTCCTACGAGCAGTACTTC | CAWGEEYSSYEQYF
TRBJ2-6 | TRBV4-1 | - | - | TGCGCCAGCAGCCAAGAGGGAGGTCCGCCATCTGGGGCCAACGTCCTGACTTTC | CASSQEGGPPSGANVLTF
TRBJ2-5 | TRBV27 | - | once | TGTGCCAGCAAGTCGGGGGAGACCCAGTACTTC | CASKSGETQYF